Listed here are 10 T cell receptor beta chains from one sample, sequenced in a study of OX40 agonist ivuxolimab in advanced cancers. The table came from immunoSEQ multiplex PCR; TCRdb's copy has only in-frame clones and leaves some out. The sample holds around 5,600 clones, 81% seen once. This specimen was CD4+ or CD8+ T cells sorted from blood, taken in a trial of the OX40 agonist ivuxolimab. These receptors all come from an adult with an advanced solid tumor such as melanoma, head and neck, liver or kidney cancer.

This rearrangement joins TRBV27 to TRBJ2-7; D is possibly TRBD1 or TRBD2 (5 bases each). The CDR3 is 15 amino acids. Trimming took 5 bases from V and 3 from J, leaving 17 bases between them. CDR1 is MNHEY, CDR2 SMNVEV, per germline (reference sequence). CDR3 sequence: CASSPHSGADYEQYF. The CDR3 DNA sequence: TGTGCCAGCAGTCCCCACTCCGGGGCCGACTACGAGCAGTACTTC.

This clone was recorded a few times. This chain joins TRBV7-6 and TRBJ1-1, with 8 nucleotides matching TRBD1. With V trimmed by 5 bases and J by 1 base, 12 bases remained unmatched. This CDR3 contains 17 residues. The germline gives CDR1 SGHVS, CDR2 FNYEAQ. CDR3: CASSGRDRLISNTEAFF. The DNA of the CDR3 is TGTGCCAGCAGCGGACGGGACAGGTTAATATCGAACACTGAAGCTTTCTTT.

The chain links TRBV21-1 to TRBJ2-1; the D call TRBD1 from the table was never checked on the DNA. TRBV21-1 is a documented pseudogene. The CDR3 has 15 residues. The CDR3 here is CASSGWGPSYNEQFF. For the CDR3, the DNA is TGTGCCAGTAGCGGTTGGGGGCCGTCCTACAATGAGCAGTTCTTC.

This rearrangement joins TRBV11-2 to TRBJ2-1; 14 nucleotides align to TRBD2. This CDR3 is 18 amino acids long. Germline assignment: CDR1 SGHAT and CDR2 FQNNGV. V lost 1 base, J lost 6 bases, and 8 bases stayed unmatched. In DNA, the CDR3 is TGTGCCAGCAGCTTAGCCTCCAGGGGACTAGCGGGAGTCAATGAGCAGTTCTTC. Its translation is CASSLASRGLAGVNEQFF.

V and J are TRBV6-5 and TRBJ2-1, with D uncertain. Trimming took 6 bases from V and 10 from J, leaving 22 bases between them. In germline, CDR1 is MNHEY, CDR2 SVGAGI. The CDR3 runs to 15 residues. This CDR3 reads CASSSITHGHMEQFF. The DNA of the CDR3 is TGTGCCAGCAGCTCAATTACCCACGGTCACATGGAGCAGTTCTTC.

The DNA for the CDR3 is TGTGCCAGCAGAATGGACAGCGAACTTTATGGCTACACCTTC. Translating it yields CASRMDSELYGYTF. The chain has TRBV28 and TRBJ1-2; D may be TRBD1 (6 bases). V lost 6 bases and J lost 5, with 16 bases in between. CDR1 is MDHEN and CDR2 is SYDVKM in the germline V gene. This CDR3 spans 14 amino acids.

The V gene is TRBV4-1, the J gene TRBJ2-2; tentatively, D is TRBD1 (5 bases). The CDR3 covers 16 residues. V gave up 1 base and J gave up 4 bases, with 13 bases separating them. From germline, CDR1 is MGHRA and CDR2 YSYEKL. In DNA, the CDR3 is TGCGCCAGCAGCCAAGTTTCGGCAGGGCCCACCGGGGAGCTGTTTTTT. Translating it yields CASSQVSAGPTGELFF.

The count of this clone is one. The chain carries TRBV2 and TRBJ1-5, with a tentative D call TRBD1 (6 bases). The CDR3 covers 14 residues. Trimming shortened V by 3 bases and J by 5 bases, and 11 bases separated the two germline ends. Germline V gene lookup returns CDR1 SNHLY and CDR2 FYNNEI. CDR3 bases: TGTGCCAGCAGTGATGGCAGGGGATATCAGCCCCAGCATTTT. Its translation: CASSDGRGYQPQHF.

CDR3 sequence: CASRLRGSGYGYTF. The CDR3 coding sequence is TGTGCCAGCAGACTACGAGGGTCAGGCTATGGCTACACCTTC. The chain employs TRBV5-5 and TRBJ1-2; unclear D gene. Deletions cut 5 bases from V and 4 bases from J, with 15 bases between. CDR3 length: 14 amino acids. In germline, CDR1 is SGHKS, CDR2 YYEKEE (reference sequence). The full variable domain, completed using reference TRBV5-5 and TRBJ1-2, is DAGVTQSPTHLIKTRGQQVTLRCSPISGHKSVSWYQQVLGQGPQFIFQYYEKEERGRGNFPDRFSARQFPNYSSELNVNALLLGDSALYLCASRLRGSGYGYTFGSGTRLTVV.

The chain has TRBV9 and TRBJ2-1; possibly TRBD1 for D (7 bases). Trimming removed 0 bases from V and 6 bases from J, with 16 bases in between. CDR3 size: 16 residues. Looked up from germline, CDR1 is SGDLS and CDR2 is YYNGEE. This chain's CDR3 is CASSVVAGGGLNEQFF. The CDR3 DNA reads as TGTGCCAGCAGCGTAGTCGCAGGGGGAGGCCTCAATGAGCAGTTCTTC. The full variable domain, its missing parts supplied by reference TRBV9 and TRBJ2-1, is DSGVTQTPKHLITATGQRVTLRCSPRSGDLSVYWYQQSLDQGLQFLIQYYNGEERAKGNILERFSAQQFPDLHSELNLSSLELGDSALYFCASSVVAGGGLNEQFFGPGTRLTVL.